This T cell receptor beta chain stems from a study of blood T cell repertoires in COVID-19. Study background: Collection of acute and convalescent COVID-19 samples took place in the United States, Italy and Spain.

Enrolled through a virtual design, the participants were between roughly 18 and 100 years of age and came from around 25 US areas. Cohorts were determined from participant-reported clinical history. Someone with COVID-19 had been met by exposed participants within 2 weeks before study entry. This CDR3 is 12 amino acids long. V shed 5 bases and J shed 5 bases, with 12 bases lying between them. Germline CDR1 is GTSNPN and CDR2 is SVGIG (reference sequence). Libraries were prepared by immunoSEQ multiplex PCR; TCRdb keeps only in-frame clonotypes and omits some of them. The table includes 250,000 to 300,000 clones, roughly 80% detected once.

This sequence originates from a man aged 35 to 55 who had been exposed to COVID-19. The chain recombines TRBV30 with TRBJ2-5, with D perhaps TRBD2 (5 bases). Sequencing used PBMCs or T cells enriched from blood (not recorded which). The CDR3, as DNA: TGTGCCTGGCAGCGGTCCGGGGAGACCCAGTACTTC. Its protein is CAWQRSGETQYF.